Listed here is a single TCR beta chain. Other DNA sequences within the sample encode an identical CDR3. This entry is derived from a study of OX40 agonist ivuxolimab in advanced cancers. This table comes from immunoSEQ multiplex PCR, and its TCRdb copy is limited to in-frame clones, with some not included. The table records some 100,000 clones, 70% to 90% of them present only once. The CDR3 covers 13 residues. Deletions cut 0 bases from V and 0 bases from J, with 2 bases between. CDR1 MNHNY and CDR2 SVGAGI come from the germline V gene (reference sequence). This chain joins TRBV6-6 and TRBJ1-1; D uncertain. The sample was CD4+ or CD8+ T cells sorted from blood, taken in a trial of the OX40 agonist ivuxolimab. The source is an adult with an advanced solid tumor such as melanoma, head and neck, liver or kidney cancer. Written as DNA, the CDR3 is TGTGCCAGCAGTTACTCGTTGAACACTGAAGCTTTCTTT. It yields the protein CASSYSLNTEAFF.